A selection of T cell receptor beta chains follows, all from one sample in a study of cytomegalovirus exposure and HLA in healthy donors. Method: immunoSEQ multiplex PCR; TCRdb's copy keeps in-frame clones and lacks some. In the table there are some 130,000 clones, over 70% of which are singletons. Sequenced sample: PBMCs. All receptors derive from a woman aged 40-49 years in good health and CMV-seronegative. The CDR3 runs from the conserved cysteine through the conserved F or W. The D gene is left open where the match is weak. A clone size is listed for some rows: how often the clone was seen (once, few, many), or a class if it is expanded.

j_gene	abundance	v_gene	d_gene	CDR3aa
TRBJ2-6	.	TRBV7-3	TRBD1	CASSLRGQGNGANGLTF
TRBJ1-2	.	TRBV28	.	CASSISYPFNYGYTF
TRBJ2-1	.	TRBV7-3	.	CASSLNSVQGEQFF
TRBJ2-5	.	TRBV5-1	.	CASSLVGLWETQYF
TRBJ1-2	once	TRBV2	.	CARTGFYGYTF
TRBJ2-7	.	TRBV5-1	TRBD2	CASSRAGTSGKHEQYF
TRBJ2-2	.	TRBV5-1	.	CASSSPERTPVGELFF
TRBJ2-1	.	TRBV9	.	CASSDGKNVPRGNEQFF
TRBJ2-1	.	TRBV6-6	TRBD2	CASSTSGGARGEQFF
TRBJ2-7	few	TRBV7-8	.	CASSFRDISYEQYF
TRBJ1-6	few	TRBV5-1	.	CASSLSSGSDSPLHF
TRBJ1-2	.	TRBV19	TRBD1	CASSKNQGADGYTF
TRBJ2-3	.	TRBV28	.	CASSPAEFSTDTQYF
TRBJ2-1	.	TRBV6-1	TRBD2	CASSDPGGSGNEQFF
TRBJ1-6	.	TRBV9	.	CASSVRDSPLHF
TRBJ2-3	.	TRBV2	TRBD2	CASSSSSGLTTDTQYF